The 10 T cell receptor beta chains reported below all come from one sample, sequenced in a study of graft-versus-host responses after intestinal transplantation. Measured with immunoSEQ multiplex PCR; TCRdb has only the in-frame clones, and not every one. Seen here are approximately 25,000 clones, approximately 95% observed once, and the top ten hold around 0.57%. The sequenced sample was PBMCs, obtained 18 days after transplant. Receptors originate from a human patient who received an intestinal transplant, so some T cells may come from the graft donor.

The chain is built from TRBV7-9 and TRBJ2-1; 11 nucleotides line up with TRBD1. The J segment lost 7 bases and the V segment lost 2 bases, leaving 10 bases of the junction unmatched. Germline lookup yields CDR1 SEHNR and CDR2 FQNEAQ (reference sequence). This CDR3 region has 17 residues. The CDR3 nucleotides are TGTGCCAGCAGCTTAACACCGGGACAGGGGGTAGGGAATGAGCAGTTCTTC. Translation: CASSLTPGQGVGNEQFF.

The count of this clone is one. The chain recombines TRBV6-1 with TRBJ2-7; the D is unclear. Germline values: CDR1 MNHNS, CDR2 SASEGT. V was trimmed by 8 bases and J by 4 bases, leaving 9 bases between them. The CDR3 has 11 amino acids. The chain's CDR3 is CASEMGYEQYF. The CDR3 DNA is TGTGCCAGCGAGATGGGTTACGAGCAGTACTTC.

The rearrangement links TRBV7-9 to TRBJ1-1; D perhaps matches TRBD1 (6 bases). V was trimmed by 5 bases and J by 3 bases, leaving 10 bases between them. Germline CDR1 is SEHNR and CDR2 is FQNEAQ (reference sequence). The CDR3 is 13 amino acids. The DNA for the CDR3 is TGTGCCAGCAGCGTACAGGGTGACACTGAAGCTTTCTTT. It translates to CASSVQGDTEAFF.

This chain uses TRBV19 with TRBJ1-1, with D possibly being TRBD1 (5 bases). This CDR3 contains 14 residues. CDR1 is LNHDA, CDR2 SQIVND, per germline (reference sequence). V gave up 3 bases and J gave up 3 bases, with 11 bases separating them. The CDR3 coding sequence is TGTGCCAGTAGTATTCGGGCAGGGTACACTGAAGCTTTCTTT. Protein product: CASSIRAGYTEAFF. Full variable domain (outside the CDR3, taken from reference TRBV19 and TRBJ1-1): DGGITQSPKYLFRKEGQNVTLSCEQNLNHDAMYWYRQDPGQGLRLIYYSQIVNDFQKGDIAEGYSVSREKKESFPLTVTSAQKNPTAFYLCASSIRAGYTEAFFGQGTRLTVV.

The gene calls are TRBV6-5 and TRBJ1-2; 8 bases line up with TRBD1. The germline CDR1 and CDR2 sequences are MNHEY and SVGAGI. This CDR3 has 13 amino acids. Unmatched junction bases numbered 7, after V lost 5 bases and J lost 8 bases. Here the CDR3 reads CASSTDRVEGYTF. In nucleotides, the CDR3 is TGTGCCAGCAGTACGGACAGGGTAGAGGGCTACACCTTC.

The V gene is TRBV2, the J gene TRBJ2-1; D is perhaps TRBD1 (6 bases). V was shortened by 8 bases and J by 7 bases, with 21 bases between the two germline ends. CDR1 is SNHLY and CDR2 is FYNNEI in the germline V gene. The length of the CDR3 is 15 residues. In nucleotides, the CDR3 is TGTGCCAGCGGCTGGACAGTGGACGTTTTTAATGAGCAGTTCTTC. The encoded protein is CASGWTVDVFNEQFF. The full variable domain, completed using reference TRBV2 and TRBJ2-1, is EPEVTQTPSHQVTQMGQEVILRCVPISNHLYFYWYRQILGQKVEFLVSFYNNEISEKSEIFDDQFSVERPDGSNFTLKIRSTKLEDSAMYFCASGWTVDVFNEQFFGPGTRLTVL.

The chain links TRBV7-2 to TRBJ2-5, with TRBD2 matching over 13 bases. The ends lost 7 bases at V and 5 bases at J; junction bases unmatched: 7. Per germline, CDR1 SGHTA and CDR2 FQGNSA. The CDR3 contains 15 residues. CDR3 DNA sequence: TGTGCCAGCACCCTACTAGCGGGGGGGCCGGAGACCCAGTACTTC. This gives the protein CASTLLAGGPETQYF.

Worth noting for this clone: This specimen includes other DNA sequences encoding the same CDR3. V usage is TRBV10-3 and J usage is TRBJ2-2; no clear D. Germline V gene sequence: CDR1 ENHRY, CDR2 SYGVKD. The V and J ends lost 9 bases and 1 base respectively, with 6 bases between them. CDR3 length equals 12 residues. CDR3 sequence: CAIRQNTGELFF. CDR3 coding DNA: TGTGCCATTAGACAGAACACCGGGGAGCTGTTTTTT.

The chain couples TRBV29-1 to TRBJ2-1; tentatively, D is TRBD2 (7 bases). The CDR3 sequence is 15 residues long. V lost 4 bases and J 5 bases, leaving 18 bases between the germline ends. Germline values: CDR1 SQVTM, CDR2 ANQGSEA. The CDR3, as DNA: TGCAGCGTTGGAGGGGACTGGGGGGGCAACAATGAGCAGTTCTTC. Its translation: CSVGGDWGGNNEQFF.

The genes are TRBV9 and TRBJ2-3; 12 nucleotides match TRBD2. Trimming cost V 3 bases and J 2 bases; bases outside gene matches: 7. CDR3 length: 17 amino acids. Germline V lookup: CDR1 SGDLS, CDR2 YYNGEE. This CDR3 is CASSGSGLAGLTDTQYF. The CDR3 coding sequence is TGTGCCAGCAGCGGGTCCGGACTAGCGGGGCTCACAGATACGCAGTATTTT.